This T cell receptor (beta chain) was identified during a study of somatic mutations in cytotoxic T cells in rheumatoid arthritis. Study-wide results and caveats: The top CD8+ clone topped 20% of CD8+ cells in about an eighth of the roughly 60 patients. Measured CD8+ T-cell clonality, a value compared between rheumatoid arthritis patients and age-matched healthy controls, did not differ significantly.

This clone was detected only once. The antigen is undetermined. This table comes from immunoSEQ multiplex PCR, and its TCRdb copy is limited to in-frame clones, with some not included. Here the sample spans about 10,000 clones, around four fifths being singletons. Specimen: CD8+ T cells sorted from blood. The TCR was taken from a man between 50 and 59 years old in good health.

CDR3 amino acids: CASSFSPDRDEQYF. The CDR3 DNA reads as TGTGCCAGCAGTTTCTCCCCAGACAGGGACGAGCAGTACTTC. The V and J genes are TRBV28 and TRBJ2-7, with 7 bases that match TRBD1. The V gene's germline CDR1 is MDHEN and CDR2 SYDVKM. The ends lost 3 bases at V and 5 bases at J; junction bases unmatched: 7. CDR3 length equals 14 residues.